The 23 T cell receptor beta chains given below trace back to one sample, sequenced in a study of CD8+ T cells in alopecia areata. RNA was isolated and reverse transcribed to cDNA, the sequencing template. Generated by immunoSEQ multiplex PCR, the TCRdb table keeps only in-frame clones and is missing some. The table has 65,000 to 75,000 clones, 25% to 30% seen once; the top ten hold 14% to 15%. The sample's treatment: oral pan-JAK inhibitor, 5-10 mg twice daily. The sequencing used CD8+ T cells sorted from blood, collected at week 4, from a patient treated with tofacitinib. The source is a human donor with alopecia areata.

The chain uses TRBV29-1 and TRBJ2-2; no reliable D call. CDR1 and CDR2 (germline): SQVTM, ANQGSEA. The CDR3 is made up of 15 amino acids. The V end lost 7 bases, the J end lost 0 bases, and 15 bases lay between the germline ends. The CDR3 DNA follows: TGCAGCGCCCTTGGGGTCAGCGCGAACACCGGGGAGCTGTTTTTT. It encodes CSALGVSANTGELFF.

A single count supports this clone. The gene calls are TRBV9 and TRBJ1-1, with D possibly being TRBD1 (6 bases). Germline V gene data show CDR1 as SGDLS and CDR2 as YYNGEE. Trimming removed 3 bases at V and 1 base at J, with 13 bases between. There are 15 residues in the CDR3. The CDR3 DNA sequence: TGTGCCAGCAGCGCGGCAGGGGACGGGAACACTGAAGCTTTCTTT. It encodes CASSAAGDGNTEAFF.

As for this clone: The junction departs from germline at one end; a sequencing error may be responsible. V is TRBV6-5 and J is TRBJ1-5; D is undetermined. The CDR3 loop spans 13 amino acids. Germline V gene sequence: CDR1 MNHEY, CDR2 SVGAGI. The CDR3 here is CASSTKNDEPQHF. In nucleotides, the CDR3 is TGCGCCAGCAGTACCAAAAACGATGAGCCCCAGCATTTT.

The chain joins TRBV9 to TRBJ2-7; a weak D match, TRBD1 (6 bases). V was clipped by 4 bases and J by 0 bases, with 11 bases between them. Germline V gene lookup returns CDR1 SGDLS and CDR2 YYNGEE. The length of the CDR3 is 14 residues. CDR3 coding DNA: TGTGCCAGCAGCAAAGGACAGTCCTCCTACGAGCAGTACTTC. The encoded protein is CASSKGQSSYEQYF.

This rearrangement joins TRBV29-1 to TRBJ2-5; D unresolved. Between the trimmed V and J ends, which lost 3 bases and 8 bases, there was a span of 10 bases. The CDR3 is made up of 11 amino acids. CDR1 and CDR2 (germline): SQVTM, ANQGSEA. The CDR3 DNA follows: TGCAGCGTTGAGTCTGAGGCAACCCAGTACTTC. Translation gives CSVESEATQYF.

The V gene is TRBV4-1, the J gene TRBJ2-5, with 7 bases matching TRBD2. The germline CDR1 and CDR2 sequences are MGHRA and YSYEKL. This CDR3 is 16 amino acids long. J lost 11 bases, V lost 0 bases, and 15 bases had no gene match. CDR3 nucleotides: TGCGCCAGCAGCCAAGATTCGGTGACTAGCCTCCGGGAGCAGTACTTC. It translates to CASSQDSVTSLREQYF.

The sample holds a few counts of this clone. V usage is TRBV6-1 and J usage is TRBJ1-1; D not resolved. Per germline, CDR1 MNHNS and CDR2 SASEGT. The germline V and J ends were trimmed by 3 bases and 7 bases, with 15 bases remaining between them. This CDR3 has 14 residues. CDR3 sequence (DNA): TGTGCCAGCAGTGAGAATTTCGCGATATATGAAGCTTTCTTT. It encodes CASSENFAIYEAFF.

The chain couples TRBV9 to TRBJ2-7; 7 bases are shared with TRBD1. The length of the CDR3 is 15 residues. CDR1 and CDR2 from the germline V gene are SGDLS and YYNGEE. The V and J ends lost 0 bases and 4 bases, in that order; junction bases with no gene match: 7. The CDR3 reads CASSVAQGDVYEQYF. The CDR3 region has the DNA TGTGCCAGCAGCGTAGCTCAGGGGGACGTTTACGAGCAGTACTTC.

J is TRBJ2-3 and V is TRBV9, with 8 nucleotides matching TRBD2. V trimming: 1 base; J trimming: 2 bases; junction bases outside the gene matches: 6. The CDR3 is 16 residues long. Germline-derived CDR1 and CDR2 are SGDLS and YYNGEE. CDR3 in amino acids: CASSVYPTSATDTQYF. DNA for the CDR3: TGTGCCAGCAGCGTATACCCGACTAGCGCCACAGATACGCAGTATTTT.

This clone has only a few counts. This chain joins TRBV29-1 and TRBJ1-4; tentatively, D is TRBD1 (6 bases). CDR3 length: 14 amino acids. In germline, CDR1 is SQVTM, CDR2 ANQGSEA. V was cut by 4 bases and J by 7 bases, with 16 bases left in between. The CDR3 loop reads CSVVTGGLSEKLFF. CDR3 bases: TGCAGCGTTGTGACAGGCGGGTTATCTGAAAAACTGTTTTTT.

This clone was found a few times. This chain connects TRBV30 to TRBJ1-4, with unresolved D. V gave up 0 bases and J gave up 0 bases, with 11 bases separating them. Germline assignment: CDR1 GTSNPN and CDR2 SVGIG (reference sequence). There are 16 residues in the CDR3. The CDR3 DNA reads TGTGCCTGGAGTGTATTCGGGGAAGCAACTAATGAAAAACTGTTTTTT. Its protein product is CAWSVFGEATNEKLFF.

V and J are TRBV12-5 and TRBJ2-2; no clear D gene. V lost 2 bases and J 9 bases, leaving 4 bases between the germline ends. CDR1 is LGHNT and CDR2 is FRNRAP in the germline V gene. CDR3 length: 11 residues. The CDR3 sequence is CASGLSRELFF. The CDR3 DNA is TGTGCTAGTGGTTTGTCCCGGGAGCTGTTTTTT.

The chain couples TRBV7-2 to TRBJ2-7; 8 positions match TRBD1. From germline, CDR1 is SGHTA and CDR2 FQGNSA. The CDR3 has 16 residues. Trimming at V came to 5 bases and at J to 4 bases, leaving 13 bases not matched to a gene. CDR3 sequence reads: CASSRRGRGQLYEQYF. The CDR3 DNA follows: TGTGCCAGCAGCCGCAGGGGGCGAGGTCAGTTGTACGAGCAGTACTTC.

The sample holds a few counts of this clone. The V call is TRBV6-1, the J call TRBJ1-1; 8 bases align to TRBD1. The V and J ends lost 6 bases and 1 base, in that order; junction bases with no gene match: 4. The V gene's germline CDR1 is MNHNS and CDR2 SASEGT. The CDR3 covers 14 residues. This chain's CDR3 is CASSYGTGNTEAFF. CDR3 nucleotides: TGTGCCAGCAGCTACGGGACAGGGAACACTGAAGCTTTCTTT.

This rearrangement joins TRBV29-1 to TRBJ2-1, with D tentatively TRBD2 (6 bases). This CDR3 is built from 12 residues. Looked up from germline, CDR1 is SQVTM and CDR2 is ANQGSEA. V was shortened by 4 bases and J by 8 bases, with 12 bases between the two germline ends. DNA for the CDR3: TGCAGCGTTGGCGGGATGTTCGATGAGCAGTTCTTC. Translation gives CSVGGMFDEQFF.

J is TRBJ1-1 and V is TRBV9; the D gene is possibly TRBD1 (5 bases). Trimming stripped 3 bases from V and 1 base from J, with 10 bases between. The germline CDR1 and CDR2 sequences are SGDLS and YYNGEE. The CDR3 contains 14 residues. CDR3 in amino acids: CASSATQGNTEAFF. In DNA form, the CDR3 reads TGTGCCAGCAGCGCGACCCAGGGGAACACTGAAGCTTTCTTT.

This chain links TRBV11-2 with TRBJ2-1; the D is unclear. The CDR3 loop spans 12 amino acids. Germline assignment: CDR1 SGHAT and CDR2 FQNNGV. V lost 4 bases and J 8 bases, leaving 9 bases between the germline ends. Here the CDR3 reads CASSSTSDEQFF. For the CDR3, the DNA is TGTGCCAGCAGCTCTACTTCTGATGAGCAGTTCTTC. Combining the CDR3 with reference TRBV11-2 and TRBJ2-1 gives the whole variable domain EAGVAQSPRYKIIEKRQSVAFWCNPISGHATLYWYQQILGQGPKLLIQFQNNGVVDDSQLPKDRFSAERLKGVDSTLKIQPAKLEDSAVYLCASSSTSDEQFFGPGTRLTVL.

This clone was counted between two and nine times. The rearrangement uses TRBV29-1 and TRBJ1-1; tentative D call: TRBD1 (6 bases). Germline V gives CDR1 SQVTM, CDR2 ANQGSEA. V shed 4 bases and J shed 10 bases, with 19 bases lying between them. The CDR3 consists of 13 residues. Written as DNA, the CDR3 is TGCAGCGTTGTTACGAACAGGGTCCGCGGAGCTTTCTTT. Protein sequence: CSVVTNRVRGAFF.

This clone was seen at least ten times. V gene TRBV4-1 combines with J gene TRBJ2-2, with D hard to call. The germline V gene has CDR1 MGHRA and CDR2 YSYEKL. V lost 1 base and J lost 4, with 10 bases in between. This CDR3 region has 15 residues. Here the CDR3 DNA reads TGCGCCAGCAGCCAAGTGTTGGATCCCACCGGGGAGCTGTTTTTT. Encoded protein: CASSQVLDPTGELFF.

This clone appeared a few times. This rearrangement joins TRBV29-1 to TRBJ2-1; D is possibly TRBD1 (6 bases). The CDR3 extends over 15 amino acids. The V end lost 6 bases, the J end lost 3 bases, and 18 bases lay between the germline ends. Germline CDR1 reads SQVTM; CDR2 reads ANQGSEA. The CDR3 region is CSVQGPDNFYNEQFF. CDR3 coding DNA: TGCAGCGTCCAGGGGCCGGATAACTTCTACAATGAGCAGTTCTTC.

The chain joins TRBV27 to TRBJ2-3, with D maybe TRBD2 (6 bases). The ends were cut back, 6 bases at V and 4 bases at J, with 11 bases in the middle. The CDR3 is 13 amino acids. Germline V gene data show CDR1 as MNHEY and CDR2 as SMNVEV (reference sequence). CDR3 bases: TGTGCCAGCAGCCACCGGGACTCAGATACGCAGTATTTT. This codes for CASSHRDSDTQYF.

The rearrangement links TRBV9 to TRBJ2-2; D unclear. The CDR3 runs to 12 residues. V lost 7 bases, J lost 1 base, and 5 bases lay in between. Germline values: CDR1 SGDLS, CDR2 YYNGEE. The CDR3 sequence is CASGVNTGELFF. The DNA of the CDR3 is TGTGCCAGCGGGGTGAACACCGGGGAGCTGTTTTTT.

V is TRBV2 and J is TRBJ1-2; D remains unclear. The length of the CDR3 is 15 residues. Germline V gene data show CDR1 as SNHLY and CDR2 as FYNNEI. V dropped 4 bases and J dropped 0 bases, with 12 bases sitting between them. CDR3 nucleotide sequence: TGTGCCAGCAGTGGAGCGATACGGGCTAACTATGGCTACACCTTC. Residues: CASSGAIRANYGYTF.